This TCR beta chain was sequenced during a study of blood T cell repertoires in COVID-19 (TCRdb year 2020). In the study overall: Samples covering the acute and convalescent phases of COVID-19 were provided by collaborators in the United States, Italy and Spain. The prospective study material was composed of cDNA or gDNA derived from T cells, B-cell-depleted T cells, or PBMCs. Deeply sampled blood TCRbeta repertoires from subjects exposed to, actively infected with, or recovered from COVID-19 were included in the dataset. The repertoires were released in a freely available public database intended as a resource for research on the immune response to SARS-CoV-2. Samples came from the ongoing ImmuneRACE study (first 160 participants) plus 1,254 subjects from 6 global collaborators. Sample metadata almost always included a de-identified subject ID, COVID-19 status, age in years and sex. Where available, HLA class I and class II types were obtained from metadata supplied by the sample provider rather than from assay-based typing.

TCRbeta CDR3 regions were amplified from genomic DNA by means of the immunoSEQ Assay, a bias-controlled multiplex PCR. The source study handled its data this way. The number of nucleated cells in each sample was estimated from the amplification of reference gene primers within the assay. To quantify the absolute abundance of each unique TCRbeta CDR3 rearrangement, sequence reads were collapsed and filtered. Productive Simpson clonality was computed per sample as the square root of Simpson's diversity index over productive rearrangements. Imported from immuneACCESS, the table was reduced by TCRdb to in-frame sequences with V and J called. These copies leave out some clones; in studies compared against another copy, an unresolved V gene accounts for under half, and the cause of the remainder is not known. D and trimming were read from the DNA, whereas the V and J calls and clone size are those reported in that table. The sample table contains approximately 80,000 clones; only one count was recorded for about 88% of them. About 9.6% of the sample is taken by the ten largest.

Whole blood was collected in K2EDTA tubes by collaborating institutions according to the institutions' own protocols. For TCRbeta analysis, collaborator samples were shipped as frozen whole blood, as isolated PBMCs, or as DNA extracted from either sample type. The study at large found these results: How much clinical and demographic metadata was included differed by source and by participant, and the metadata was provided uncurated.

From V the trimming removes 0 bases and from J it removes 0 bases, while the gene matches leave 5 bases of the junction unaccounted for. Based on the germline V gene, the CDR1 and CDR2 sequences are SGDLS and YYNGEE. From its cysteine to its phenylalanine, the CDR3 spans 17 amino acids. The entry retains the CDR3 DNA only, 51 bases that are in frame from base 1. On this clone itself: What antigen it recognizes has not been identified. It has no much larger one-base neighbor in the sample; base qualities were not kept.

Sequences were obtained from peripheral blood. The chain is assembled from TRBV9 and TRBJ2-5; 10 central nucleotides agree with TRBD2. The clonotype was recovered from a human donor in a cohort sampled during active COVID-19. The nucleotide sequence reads TGTGCCAGCAGCGTAGGAGGGCTAGCGGGGGACCAAGAGACCCAGTACTTC. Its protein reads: CASSVGGLAGDQETQYF.